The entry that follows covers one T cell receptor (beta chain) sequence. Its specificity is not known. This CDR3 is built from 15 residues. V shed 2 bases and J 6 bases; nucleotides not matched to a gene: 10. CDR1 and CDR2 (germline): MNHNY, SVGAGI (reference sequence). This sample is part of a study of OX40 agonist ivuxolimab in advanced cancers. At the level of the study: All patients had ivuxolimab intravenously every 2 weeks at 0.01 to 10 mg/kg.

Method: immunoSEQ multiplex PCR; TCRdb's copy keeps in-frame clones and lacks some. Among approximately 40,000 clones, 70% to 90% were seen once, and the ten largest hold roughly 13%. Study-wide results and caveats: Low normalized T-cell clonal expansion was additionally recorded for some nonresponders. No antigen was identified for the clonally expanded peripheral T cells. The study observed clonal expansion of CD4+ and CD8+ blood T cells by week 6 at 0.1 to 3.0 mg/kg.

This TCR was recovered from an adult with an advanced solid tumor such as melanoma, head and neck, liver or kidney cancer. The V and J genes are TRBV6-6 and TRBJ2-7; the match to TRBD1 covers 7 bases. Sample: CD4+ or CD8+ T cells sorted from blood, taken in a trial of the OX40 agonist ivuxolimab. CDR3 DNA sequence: TGTGCCAGCAGTTACCAGGGACAGCCCCAGTCCGAGCAGTACTTC. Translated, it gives CASSYQGQPQSEQYF.